This T cell receptor (beta chain) was captured in a study of beta chain features in type 1 diabetes. There are 13 residues in the CDR3. V dropped 2 bases and J dropped 4 bases, with 7 bases sitting between them. CDR1 is LGHNA and CDR2 is YNFKEQ in the germline V gene. Sequencing targeted expressed TCRB transcripts, as all isolated RNA had been reverse transcribed. Assay: immunoSEQ multiplex PCR; the TCRdb copy retains only in-frame clones and omits some. The profile shows roughly 350,000 clones, 9.5% to 11% of them singletons. The study's findings and limits: Reduced insertions and increased deletions marked VDJ junctions in type 1 diabetes patients. TCRB CDR3s were moderately but significantly shorter in Type 1 diabetes patients in all four CD4+ subsets. Comparison showed that naive, central memory and Treg TCRB repertoires appeared more similar among patients than among healthy donors.

In all sorted populations, purity surpassed 95%. Concerning this clone itself: The antigen is not known.

The source of this sequence is a woman in her 30s in good health. Sequenced: naive CD4+ T cells from blood. The rearrangement joins TRBV4-2 to TRBJ2-3; possible D gene TRBD2, 6 bases. The CDR3 DNA reads as TGTGCCAGCAGCCAAACTAGCTCAGATACGCAGTATTTT. Translating it yields CASSQTSSDTQYF.